The 8 T cell receptor beta chains below all came from one sample that was sequenced in a study of cytomegalovirus exposure and HLA in healthy donors. The PCR employed 60 Vbeta primers together with 13 Jbeta primers. The method was immunoSEQ multiplex PCR; TCRdb's version includes in-frame clones alone and lacks a portion of them. In the table there are some 100,000 clones, 79% of which are singletons. The specimen sequenced was PBMCs. Receptors were obtained from a male donor in good health and CMV-seropositive.

V gene TRBV27 combines with J gene TRBJ2-3; TRBD2 might be the D (5 bases). Germline CDR1 is MNHEY and CDR2 is SMNVEV (reference sequence). Trimming cost V 5 bases and J 4 bases, with 13 bases left between them. This CDR3 contains 14 residues. CDR3 nucleotide sequence: TGTGCCAGCAGTCTAGTGGCGGGCTCAGATACGCAGTATTTT. This codes for CASSLVAGSDTQYF.

The table lists this clone with a few counts. The chain links TRBV30 to TRBJ1-1; D remains unclear. Germline lookup yields CDR1 GTSNPN and CDR2 SVGIG (reference sequence). CDR3 length equals 12 residues. The V gene lost 0 bases and the J gene lost 2 bases, with 4 bases spanning the gap. The CDR3 loop is CAWSVLNTEAFF. The CDR3 DNA follows: TGTGCCTGGAGTGTCTTAAACACTGAAGCTTTCTTT.

The genes are TRBV9 and TRBJ1-1; D perhaps matches TRBD1 (6 bases). The V and J ends lost 3 bases and 5 bases respectively, with 11 bases between them. The CDR3 is 13 residues long. CDR1 is SGDLS and CDR2 is YYNGEE in the germline V gene. The CDR3 DNA reads as TGTGCCAGCAGCGCAGGGGTAGGGACTGAAGCTTTCTTT. Translating gives CASSAGVGTEAFF.

The chain links TRBV6-1 to TRBJ1-5, with D possibly TRBD1 on 6 matching bases. The CDR3 has 16 residues. The V and J ends lost 4 bases and 7 bases respectively, with 20 bases between them. Looked up from germline, CDR1 is MNHNS and CDR2 is SASEGT. Here the CDR3 DNA reads TGTGCCAGCAGTGTAAGGACAGTCGGTGTAGCCCAGCCCCAGCATTTT. Protein: CASSVRTVGVAQPQHF.

This chain connects TRBV6-1 to TRBJ2-7, with D possibly matching TRBD2 (6 bases). CDR3 length: 10 residues. Germline V gene lookup returns CDR1 MNHNS and CDR2 SASEGT. V lost 7 bases to trimming and J lost 9 bases, with 10 bases between them. CDR3 amino acids: CASKEGGQYF. The CDR3 DNA follows: TGTGCCAGCAAGGAGGGCGGGCAGTACTTC.

This chain connects TRBV7-9 to TRBJ2-7; a possible D gene is TRBD1 (6 bases). The germline CDR1 and CDR2 sequences are SEHNR and FQNEAQ (reference sequence). The length of the CDR3 is 16 residues. Trimming stripped 5 bases from V and 4 bases from J, with 21 bases between. The DNA for the CDR3 is TGTGCCAGCAGCCCGGGGTGGGGGCAGGCCGAGTACGAGCAGTACTTC. Residues: CASSPGWGQAEYEQYF.

The chain links TRBV7-2 to TRBJ1-5; D call uncertain. This CDR3 spans 17 amino acids. Germline CDR1 is SGHTA and CDR2 is FQGNSA. V lost 1 base to trimming and J lost 0 bases, with 13 bases between them. CDR3 nucleotides: TGTGCCAGCAGCTTAGGGTCCGACTCTTATAGCAATCAGCCCCAGCATTTT. Amino acids: CASSLGSDSYSNQPQHF.

This clone was picked up a small number of times. The V call is TRBV6-6, the J call TRBJ1-1; 8 nucleotides line up with TRBD1. Germline values: CDR1 MNHNY, CDR2 SVGAGI (reference sequence). V was clipped by 6 bases and J by 3 bases; unmatched bases: 9. The CDR3 extends over 15 amino acids. CDR3 coding DNA: TGTGCCAGCAGCTTACAGGGGGAGGGGGACACTGAAGCTTTCTTT. This gives the protein CASSLQGEGDTEAFF.